The 32 T cell receptor beta chains listed next were all sequenced from one sample in a study of T cell repertoires in cytomegalovirus infection. TCRdb recomputed calls from the reads with MiXCR, one row per CDR3 protein. The sample holds around 900,000 distinct CDR3 sequences, around 32% seen once. No antigen has been assigned to these receptors. Source: cultured CD8+ T cells from PBMCs, taken from culture after CMV antigen stimulation. These receptors all come from a human donor in good health (CMV status not recorded). Some clones in this sample may be carry-over from other donors' samples.

The chain carries TRBV20-1 and TRBJ1-1; no clear D gene. Trimming cost V 4 bases and J 7 bases, with 34 bases left between them. Germline assignment: CDR1 DFQATT and CDR2 SNEGSKA (reference sequence). The CDR3 is 19 amino acids. The CDR3 bases are TGCAGTGCTAAAGGCATGGGATCAAGTGGGCAAGGATTGCGCCTTGAAGCTTTCTTT. Residues: CSAKGMGSSGQGLRLEAFF.

V usage is TRBV14 and J usage is TRBJ1-1; D is uncertain. Germline-derived CDR1 and CDR2 are SGHDN and FVKESK. The CDR3 loop spans 13 amino acids. Trimming left V 3 bases short and J 6 bases short, with 11 bases between. CDR3 DNA: TGTGCCAGCAGCCATAGGGATTGGGCTGAAGCTTTCTTT. It encodes CASSHRDWAEAFF.

This chain's CDR3 is CASSRTSGGFAGNEQFF. For the CDR3, the DNA is TGTGCCAGTAGTAGGACTAGCGGGGGCTTCGCTGGCAATGAGCAGTTCTTC. The chain joins TRBV19 to TRBJ2-1; 13 positions match TRBD2. This CDR3 contains 17 residues. V gave up 4 bases and J gave up 6 bases; unmatched junction bases: 9. Germline CDR1 is LNHDA and CDR2 is SQIVND (reference sequence). Combining the CDR3 with reference TRBV19 and TRBJ2-1 gives the whole variable domain DGGITQSPKYLFRKEGQNVTLSCEQNLNHDAMYWYRQDPGQGLRLIYYSQIVNDFQKGDIAEGYSVSREKKESFPLTVTSAQKNPTAFYLCASSRTSGGFAGNEQFFGPGTRLTVL.

This chain links TRBV2 with TRBJ2-7; the D call may be TRBD1 or TRBD2 (5 bases each). The CDR3 is 14 amino acids. Germline V lookup: CDR1 SNHLY, CDR2 FYNNEI. Trimming took 6 bases from V and 6 from J, leaving 18 bases between them. CDR3 coding DNA: TGTGCCAGCAGCGGAGAGGGGCGAGGAAGCGAGCAGTACTTC. Protein sequence: CASSGEGRGSEQYF.

The chain links TRBV7-2 to TRBJ1-2, with no clear D. Trimming pared 1 base from V and 7 bases from J, leaving 13 bases between. This CDR3 comprises 14 residues. CDR1 and CDR2 (germline): SGHTA, FQGNSA. The CDR3 DNA sequence: TGTGCCAGCAGCTTAGGCGGGGAATGGAGTGGCTACACCTTC. Its translation: CASSLGGEWSGYTF.

This chain links TRBV6-1 with TRBJ2-7, with unresolved D. Trimming pared 3 bases from V and 5 bases from J, leaving 14 bases between. This CDR3 is built from 14 residues. The V gene's germline CDR1 is MNHNS and CDR2 SASEGT. Here the CDR3 DNA reads TGTGCCAGCAGTGATGGCAAAATTTGGGACGAGCAGTACTTC. It codes for CASSDGKIWDEQYF.

The J gene is TRBJ2-5, the V gene TRBV5-1; 7 bases match TRBD1. Germline CDR1 reads SGHRS; CDR2 reads YFSETQ. CDR3 length: 16 residues. With V trimmed by 0 bases and J by 5 bases, 10 bases remained unmatched. CDR3 nucleotides: TGCGCCAGCAGCTTGGGGGACAGAATAAACGGGGAGACCCAGTACTTC. Residues: CASSLGDRINGETQYF.

The chain joins TRBV6-2 or TRBV6-3 to TRBJ1-6; TRBD1 is a possible D gene (6 bases). The CDR3 is made up of 14 amino acids. Germline assignment: CDR1 MNHEY and CDR2 SVGEGT. V was shortened by 2 bases and J by 6 bases, with 8 bases between the two germline ends. The CDR3 here is CASSYGQPNSPLHF. CDR3 nucleotides: TGTGCCAGCAGTTACGGACAGCCTAATTCACCCCTCCACTTT.

J is TRBJ2-1 and V is TRBV6-2 or TRBV6-3, with 9 positions matching TRBD2. CDR3 length equals 17 residues. With 2 bases clipped from V and 8 bases from J, the junction kept 13 bases outside the gene matches. Germline V gene sequence: CDR1 MNHEY, CDR2 SVGEGT. The CDR3 protein is CASSYLAGGPKFDEQFF. Written as DNA, the CDR3 is TGTGCCAGCAGTTACCTGGCGGGGGGGCCTAAGTTCGATGAGCAGTTCTTC.

There are many counts of this clonotype. The chain uses TRBV7-9 and TRBJ2-1; unclear D gene. The germline V gene has CDR1 SEHNR and CDR2 FQNEAQ (reference sequence). The CDR3 loop spans 12 amino acids. V gave up 3 bases and J gave up 7 bases, with 7 bases separating them. The CDR3 bases are TGTGCCAGCAGCTTGTCGGAGAATGAGCAGTTCTTC. It translates to CASSLSENEQFF.

A remark on this clonotype: The junction and the germline gene differ at one end; a read error may be behind it. The rearrangement uses TRBV19 and TRBJ1-5; D is perhaps TRBD1 (6 bases). This CDR3 comprises 15 residues. Germline loops: CDR1 LNHDA, CDR2 SQIVND (reference sequence). The CDR3 loop is CASSIGRGGNQPQHF. In nucleotides, the CDR3 is TGTGCCAGTAGCATAGGCAGGGGAGGGAATCAGCCCCAGCATTTT.

The V call is TRBV6-5, the J call TRBJ2-1, with 8 bases identical to TRBD1. Trimming at V came to 0 bases and at J to 0 bases, leaving 7 bases not matched to a gene. The CDR3 covers 18 residues. Germline assignment: CDR1 MNHEY and CDR2 SVGAGI. The CDR3 nucleotides are TGTGCCAGCAGTTACTCCTCCACAGGGGGTCGCTCCTACAATGAGCAGTTCTTC. Translating gives CASSYSSTGGRSYNEQFF.

This chain joins TRBV11-3 and TRBJ2-1, with D possibly matching TRBD2 (6 bases). Trimming took off 4 bases at V and 4 bases at J, with 14 bases between the two ends. The CDR3 has 15 amino acids. In germline, CDR1 is SGHNT, CDR2 YENEEA. The CDR3 sequence: CASSSPGDPYNEQFF. The CDR3 region has the DNA TGTGCCAGCAGCTCGCCGGGGGACCCTTACAATGAGCAGTTCTTC.

This clonotype was seen repeatedly, ten times or more. The gene calls are TRBV27 and TRBJ2-2; no definite D call. Germline lookup yields CDR1 MNHEY and CDR2 SMNVEV (reference sequence). CDR3 size: 12 residues. The ends were cut back, 5 bases at V and 4 bases at J, with 5 bases in the middle. CDR3 DNA sequence: TGTGCCAGCAGTCGGGTCACCGGGGAGCTGTTTTTT. Translating it yields CASSRVTGELFF.

As concerns this clonotype: This may be a read error, as it is one base from a much larger clone. The conserved phenylalanine or tryptophan is not found at the CDR3 terminus, so this likely reflects a read error. The rearrangement joins TRBV7-9 to TRBJ2-7; D is perhaps TRBD2 (6 bases). V lost 5 bases to trimming and J lost 3 bases, with 11 bases between them. The CDR3 loop spans 13 amino acids. The germline gives CDR1 SEHNR, CDR2 FQNEAQ (reference sequence). The CDR3 nucleotides read TGTGCCAGCAGCACGGGACTCCTCTACGAGCAGTACTAC. Protein sequence: CASSTGLLYEQYY.

This clonotype has at least ten counts. V gene TRBV11-2 combines with J gene TRBJ2-7; D is uncertain. The CDR3 runs to 12 residues. Germline V gives CDR1 SGHAT, CDR2 FQNNGV. V lost 5 bases and J lost 2, with 7 bases in between. The CDR3 nucleotides read TGTGCCAGCAGCAGTAACACCTACGAGCAGTACTTC. It encodes CASSSNTYEQYF.

The chain carries TRBV28 and TRBJ2-1, with TRBD2 identical over 9 bases. Germline V gene sequence: CDR1 MDHEN, CDR2 SYDVKM. This CDR3 contains 15 residues. The trim removed 3 bases at V and 5 bases at J, leaving 5 bases unmatched. The CDR3 loop is CASSFRSGGNNEQFF. In nucleotides, the CDR3 is TGTGCCAGCAGTTTTCGGAGCGGGGGGAACAATGAGCAGTTCTTC. The full variable domain, rest sourced from reference TRBV28 and TRBJ2-1, is DVKVTQSSRYLVKRTGEKVFLECVQDMDHENMFWYRQDPGLGLRLIYFSYDVKMKEKGDIPEGYSVSREKKERFSLILESASTNQTSMYLCASSFRSGGNNEQFFGPGTRLTVL.

The chain carries TRBV13 and TRBJ1-2, with TRBD1 as a possible D gene (5 bases). Germline V CDR1 and CDR2: PRHDT, FYEKMQ (reference sequence). The CDR3 has 14 residues. Trimming removed 5 bases from V and 4 bases from J, with 14 bases in between. The CDR3: CASSVSGDFYGYTF. CDR3 coding DNA: TGTGCCAGCAGCGTGAGCGGGGACTTCTATGGCTACACCTTC. The variable domain in full, with the rest retrieved from reference TRBV13 and TRBJ1-2, is AAGVIQSPRHLIKEKRETATLKCYPIPRHDTVYWYQQGPGQDPQFLISFYEKMQSDKGSIPDRFSAQQFSDYHSELNMSSLELGDSALYFCASSVSGDFYGYTFGSGTRLTVV.

This clonotype was seen more than once but under ten times. V is TRBV4-1 and J is TRBJ1-2; D might be TRBD1 (5 bases). This CDR3 contains 15 residues. The V and J ends lost 0 bases and 4 bases respectively, with 12 bases between them. Germline V lookup: CDR1 MGHRA, CDR2 YSYEKL. The CDR3 protein is CASSQDPQTAYGYTF. CDR3 in DNA: TGCGCCAGCAGCCAAGATCCCCAGACAGCCTATGGCTACACCTTC.

A few counts support this clonotype. The chain has TRBV7-6 and TRBJ2-5, with 7 bases identical to TRBD2. This CDR3 has 15 residues. Trimming at V came to 2 bases and at J to 3 bases, leaving 6 bases not matched to a gene. Germline assignment: CDR1 SGHVS and CDR2 FNYEAQ. As DNA, the CDR3 is TGTGCCAGCAGCTTACCCGAACGGGGGGAAGAGACCCAGTACTTC. It codes for CASSLPERGEETQYF.

This sequence joins TRBV29-1 and TRBJ2-1, with D possibly being TRBD1 or TRBD2 (5 bases each). This CDR3 spans 13 amino acids. CDR1 and CDR2 from the germline V gene are SQVTM and ANQGSEA. V was pared by 5 bases and J by 2 bases, with 10 bases between. As DNA, the CDR3 is TGCAGCGTTCTGGGGGAGCCCTACAATGAGCAGTTCTTC. Residues: CSVLGEPYNEQFF.

About this clonotype itself: One end of the junction does not line up with germline, which may come from a read error. The chain couples TRBV7-6 to TRBJ2-7; D unresolved. The CDR3 covers 13 residues. The germline gives CDR1 SGHVS, CDR2 FNYEAQ. The CDR3 sequence is CASSLAGGSEQYF. The DNA for the CDR3 is TGTGCTAGCAGCTTAGCTGGTGGTTCCGAGCAGTACTTC.

The genes are TRBV6-6 and TRBJ2-5; D gene unclear. CDR3 length equals 14 residues. The germline gives CDR1 MNHNY, CDR2 SVGAGI (reference sequence). The ends were cut back, 1 base at V and 2 bases at J, with 8 bases in the middle. CDR3 residues: CASSYLSEQETQYF. The CDR3, as DNA: TGTGCCAGCAGTTACTTGAGCGAACAAGAGACCCAGTACTTC.

This clonotype was found a few times. The chain uses TRBV7-9 and TRBJ2-7, with 9 positions matching TRBD1. The CDR3 is 14 amino acids. The junction had 4 bases not matched to a gene; V was cut back by 5 bases and J by 2 bases. CDR1 is SEHNR and CDR2 is FQNEAQ in the germline V gene (reference sequence). The CDR3 is CASSRGQGPYEQYF. The CDR3 bases are TGTGCCAGCAGCCGGGGACAGGGACCCTACGAGCAGTACTTC.

This clonotype was detected a few times. V gene TRBV5-5 combines with J gene TRBJ2-1; TRBD2 matches at 11 bases. Looked up from germline, CDR1 is SGHKS and CDR2 is YYEKEE (reference sequence). V trimming: 6 bases; J trimming: 9 bases; junction bases outside the gene matches: 5. The length of the CDR3 is 13 residues. CDR3 protein: CASIVAGGIEQFF. CDR3 coding DNA: TGTGCCAGCATCGTAGCGGGGGGGATTGAGCAGTTCTTC.

This clonotype was seen ten or more times. The J gene is TRBJ2-3, the V gene TRBV11-1; 7 bases match TRBD2. Germline CDR1 reads SGHAT; CDR2 reads FQDESV (reference sequence). The CDR3 contains 15 residues. The junction had 5 bases not matched to a gene; V was cut back by 3 bases and J by 2 bases. The CDR3 region has the DNA TGTGCCAGCAGCTTGAGGGCGGGGGTCACAGATACGCAGTATTTT. This gives the protein CASSLRAGVTDTQYF.

This clonotype was recorded many times. V is TRBV7-9 and J is TRBJ2-1, with D uncertain. Germline V gene lookup returns CDR1 SEHNR and CDR2 FQNEAQ (reference sequence). CDR3 size: 14 residues. Trimming removed 1 base from V and 9 bases from J, with 13 bases in between. The CDR3 region has the DNA TGTGCCAGCAGCTTAGAGACTTCGAGAGGTGAGCAGTTCTTC. This sequence encodes CASSLETSRGEQFF.

This chain joins TRBV20-1 and TRBJ1-2; TRBD1 matches at 7 bases. J gave up 7 bases and V 5 bases, and 16 bases lay outside the gene matches. This CDR3 comprises 15 residues. The germline gives CDR1 DFQATT, CDR2 SNEGSKA (reference sequence). CDR3 coding DNA: TGCAGTGCTTATCCCTACAGGGGACCAGATATTGGCTACACCTTC. It specifies CSAYPYRGPDIGYTF.

The table lists this clonotype with a count of one. The rearrangement uses TRBV9 and TRBJ2-1; D remains unclear. V gave up 0 bases and J gave up 0 bases, with 10 bases separating them. Germline values: CDR1 SGDLS, CDR2 YYNGEE. This CDR3 comprises 16 residues. CDR3 sequence: CASSVAGKSSYNEQFF. The DNA of the CDR3 is TGTGCCAGCAGCGTAGCTGGGAAGAGCTCCTACAATGAGCAGTTCTTC.

The V and J genes are TRBV19 and TRBJ1-1; no clear D gene. Germline V lookup: CDR1 LNHDA, CDR2 SQIVND (reference sequence). This CDR3 has 15 residues. Between the trimmed V and J ends, which lost 5 bases and 0 bases, there was a span of 13 bases. As DNA, the CDR3 is TGTGCCAGTAGTGTTACACCCGACCTGAACACTGAAGCTTTCTTT. Encoded protein: CASSVTPDLNTEAFF.

This clonotype was seen a few times. This chain connects TRBV3-1 to TRBJ2-1, with 8 bases lining up with TRBD2. Trimming removed 0 bases from V and 5 bases from J; junction bases left unmatched: 6. The CDR3 has 16 amino acids. Per germline, CDR1 LGHDT and CDR2 YNNKEL (reference sequence). The CDR3 loop is CASSQEPAGVNNEQFF. The DNA of the CDR3 is TGTGCCAGCAGCCAAGAGCCAGCGGGGGTAAACAATGAGCAGTTCTTC.

The rearrangement links TRBV27 to TRBJ1-1; D remains unclear. The CDR3 covers 13 residues. Trimming cost V 3 bases and J 3 bases, with 8 bases left between them. CDR1 and CDR2 from the germline V gene are MNHEY and SMNVEV (reference sequence). The CDR3 spells CASSFLSYTEAFF. The CDR3 coding sequence is TGTGCCAGCAGTTTTCTCAGCTACACTGAAGCTTTCTTT.